This TCR beta chain was documented in a study of radiation and T cells in renal cell carcinoma. Whole-study results and caveats: Tumor samples were small regions of approximately 0.92 g. Top 100 clonotypes averaged around 50% in irradiated versus about 40% in nephrectomy-only tumors.

A single count supports this clone. Its specificity is unknown. Deletions cut 4 bases from V and 5 bases from J, with 17 bases between. The CDR3 is 15 amino acids. Germline V gene data show CDR1 as SGHDN and CDR2 as FVKESK. The treatment denotes: treatment-naive control, cytoreductive nephrectomy. This renal cell carcinoma was of the clear cell type. Control tumors came from a few females and under 14 males, aged roughly 40 to 90. The method was immunoSEQ multiplex PCR; TCRdb's version includes in-frame clones alone and lacks a portion of them. The sample includes around 23,000 clones, more than 50% of them seen just once.

The sample consisted of tumor tissue, taken from a patient whose treatment was nephrectomy without radiotherapy. The V and J genes are TRBV14 and TRBJ2-5, with D perhaps being TRBD1 or TRBD2 (5 bases each). The clonotype was recovered from a human donor with renal cell carcinoma. CDR3 amino acids: CASSPGQRGEETQYF. CDR3 nucleotides: TGTGCCAGCAGCCCAGGGCAGAGAGGGGAGGAGACCCAGTACTTC.